Described below is a single T cell receptor (beta chain) sequence and its context. The source of the sample is a study of CD8 T cells in Susac syndrome. Trimming took 5 bases from V and 1 from J, leaving 21 bases between them. CDR3 length: 17 residues. Germline V gene lookup returns CDR1 SGHTS and CDR2 YDEGEE. Reverse transcription of roughly 0.5 to 1 ug RNA was carried out with random hexamers. TCRdb fed the immunoSEQ multiplex PCR reads into MiXCR, producing one record per CDR3 protein. The profile shows roughly 130,000 distinct CDR3 sequences, about 95% of them singletons. Material: CD4+ T cells from PBMCs. The chain joins TRBV5-8 to TRBJ2-5; D is perhaps TRBD1 or TRBD2 (5 bases each). The receptor comes from a human donor in good health. CDR3 nucleotide sequence: TGTGCCAGCAGGGCCCCCCCCCAGGGACCCCTCCAAGAGACCCAGTACTTC. Translating gives CASRAPPQGPLQETQYF.